A selection of T cell receptor beta chains follows, all from one sample in a study of human T cells and chemical hapten exposure. In TCRdb, the RACE reads were re-called with MiXCR into one record per CDR3 protein. The sample has 150,000 to 200,000 distinct CDR3 sequences, 20% to 25% seen once; the top ten hold approximately 6.7%. Specimen: whole blood, collected in connection with sensitization to the hapten diphenylcyclopropenone (DPC). The source is a woman aged 50 to 60 with alopecia areata. Some clones in this sample may be carry-over from other donors' samples. Each CDR3 is given without its conserved first and last residue.

TRBV11-2	TRBJ2-1	ASSTGLFYNEQF
TRBV10-3	TRBJ1-3	AISEPGSGNTIY
TRBV29-1	TRBJ2-7	SVGTRSYEQY
TRBV6-5	TRBJ1-5	ASRREFGVENNQPQH
TRBV6-2/TRBV6-3	TRBJ2-1	ASSSRNEQF
TRBV29-1	TRBJ2-7	SAGQGVYEQY
TRBV25-1	TRBJ1-2	ASSEGHFNYGYT
TRBV30	TRBJ2-2	AWRGGTGGRTGELF
TRBV20-1	TRBJ2-7	SARDRRVYEQY
TRBV5-1	TRBJ2-3	ASSSKGPDQYTQY
TRBV29-1	TRBJ2-2	SVGTSGSPGELF
TRBV11-2	TRBJ2-7	ASSLGAGGLAYEQY
TRBV3-1	TRBJ2-2	ASSQLLGSTNTGELF
TRBV2	TRBJ2-6	ASSAPDRVVSGANVLT
TRBV4-1	TRBJ2-5	ASSLKGGFETQY
TRBV3-1	TRBJ2-1	ASSQDPSGRANEQF
TRBV20-1	TRBJ2-5	SARVSGVETQY
TRBV28	TRBJ2-3	ASNGSGRGTDTQY
TRBV29-1	TRBJ1-1	SVVARGWNTEAF
TRBV20-1	TRBJ2-7	SARGGLAEQY
TRBV20-1	TRBJ2-1	SGNEGRGRAAENEQF
TRBV20-1	TRBJ2-1	SAIRGGRSNEQF
TRBV29-1	TRBJ2-1	SVEITGARRQF
TRBV10-2	TRBJ2-3	ASIPDPPNADTQY
TRBV20-1	TRBJ2-7	SARRTDYEQY
TRBV12-3/TRBV12-4	TRBJ2-1	ASSQTGNSYNEQF
TRBV20-1	TRBJ2-1	SAMTSAISEQF
TRBV12-3/TRBV12-4	TRBJ1-1	ASSFLSGGNSEAF
TRBV20-1	TRBJ1-5	SAREPGGNQPQH
TRBV6-6	TRBJ2-2	ASRGESGTGELF
TRBV25-1	TRBJ1-2	ASSPGTGWGGEKGYT
TRBV20-1	TRBJ1-3	SARQGGNTIY